The present T cell receptor (beta chain) was sequenced within a study of CD8+ T cells in alopecia areata (dated by TCRdb to the late 2010s). Broadly, across the study: Treated patients were enrolled in an open-label pilot trial of oral tofacitinib at 5 to 10 mg twice daily for moderate-to-severe alopecia areata. Tofacitinib was administered for 6 to 18 months, and 6 months of follow-up off drug were then conducted to assess delayed response and recurrence. In treated patients, disease severity was measured using the SALT score, which gives the percentage of scalp surface area affected. To study T cell clonal expansion in alopecia areata, the researchers applied high-throughput TCRbeta sequencing to both the C3H/HeJ mouse model and human patients. Scalp tissue and sorted CD4+ and CD8+ peripheral blood T cells from patchy and totalis/universalis alopecia areata patients and from healthy controls were covered by human TCRbeta sequencing. Biopsies were taken from tofacitinib-treated patients at baseline and again at 4 and 24 weeks into treatment, and several of those patients also had a later scalp biopsy. Scalp clonality was compared among normal scalp (n=4), patchy alopecia areata scalp (n=8), and alopecia totalis/universalis scalp (n=8). RNA came from the PAXgene miRNA kit for fixed scalp, the miRNeasy kit for PBMCs, and the RNeasy kit for mouse skin. Amplification of TCRbeta CDR3 regions was done by immunoSEQ multiplex PCR using 35 Vbeta forward primers and 13 Jbeta reverse primers. Study-level results and caveats: Tofacitinib significantly decreased scalp clonality and the number of expanded CD8+ clones among the top 100 scalp clones. Many expanded lesional clones were found to persist in scalp and blood during tofacitinib treatment, and relapse after treatment cessation may be partly explained by this persistence. Unlike mouse skin, which is dominated by gammadelta T cells, normal human skin has resident alphabeta T cells that are also sequenced, and this complicates analysis of the scalp TCR repertoire. Lesional scalp, especially in alopecia totalis/universalis, showed higher clonality and more expanded CD8+ clones than normal scalp, suggesting antigenic drive. Because the treated cohort was small and had just a single nonresponder, larger studies are needed to establish links between baseline CD8+ expansion and response. Compared with mice, TCR sequences shared between patients were less clear, possibly partly because of HLA diversity across the patient population.

Receptor libraries were prepared by the immunoSEQ multiplex PCR assay. RNA was extracted from all samples and reverse transcribed into cDNA as template for TCR sequencing. First-strand cDNA was synthesized using SuperScript III with a 2:1 mix of oligo-dT and random hexamers. A synthetic immune receptor repertoire was used to measure amplification bias, and any remaining bias was corrected computationally. Processing in the source paper ran as follows. Raw reads were preprocessed for error removal, and CDR3 was defined according to IMGT conventions as running from the conserved cysteine to phenylalanine. Clonality was calculated as 1 minus Shannon entropy normalized by log2 of the number of productive unique TCRs. CD4 or CD8 identity of scalp clones was inferred by cross-referencing scalp TCRbeta sequences with sorted blood CD4 and CD8 repertoires. Held by TCRdb, this immuneACCESS table contains in-frame sequences only and omits some clones. Under half of the omission traces to an unresolved V gene where checked; the cause of the rest is unknown. That table is the source of V, J and clone size, and D and trimming were worked out from the DNA. The sample table contains about 120,000 clones; only one count was recorded for 58% of them. The top ten clonotypes cover 30% of the sample.

The time point label, read with the paper, signifies: around 29 days on oral tofacitinib. This specimen's treatment or condition label, interpreted: oral pan-JAK inhibitor, 5-10 mg twice daily. From alopecia areata patients, peripheral blood was collected along with lesional scalp punch biopsies. PBMCs were isolated by density centrifugation and stained for CD3, CD4 and CD8, and CD4+ and CD8+ T cells were sorted on a FACSAria. CDR1 and CDR2, per the germline V gene (reference sequence), are LNHDA and SQIVND. The CDR3, cysteine through phenylalanine, is 15 amino acids long. Just CDR3 DNA is preserved here, 45 bases in frame from base 1. Relative to germline, V is 6 bases shorter and J is 2 bases shorter, with 16 bases between their ends. This clone was observed a handful of times. Its antigen remains undetermined. No qualities accompany the bases; no much larger clone lies one base away.

This TCR was recovered from a human donor with alopecia areata. The sequenced sample was CD8+ T cells sorted from blood, obtained at week 4, from a patient treated with tofacitinib. The sequence links TRBV19 to TRBJ2-5; TRBD1 is a weak D gene call, 6 bases matching. Here is the DNA: TGTGCCAGTAGGTTCACAGGGTATGGGCAAGAGACCCAGTACTTC. Its translation reads: CASRFTGYGQETQYF.